The 32 T cell receptor beta chains below were found in one sample sequenced in a study of OX40 agonist ivuxolimab in advanced cancers. Assay: immunoSEQ multiplex PCR; the TCRdb copy retains only in-frame clones and omits some. Among 70,000 or so clones, roughly nine tenths were seen once, and the ten largest hold roughly 1.3%. The source was CD4+ or CD8+ T cells sorted from blood, collected in a trial of the OX40 agonist ivuxolimab. These TCRs come from an adult with an advanced solid tumor such as melanoma, head and neck, liver or kidney cancer.

In its sample, this clone was seen once. This rearrangement joins TRBV18 to TRBJ1-6; TRBD1 is a possible D gene (6 bases). This CDR3 spans 15 amino acids. Germline V gene lookup returns CDR1 KGHSH and CDR2 LQKENI. V gave up 2 bases and J gave up 6 bases, with 11 bases separating them. The CDR3 region is CASSPTTGSNSPLHF. CDR3 nucleotide sequence: TGTGCCAGCTCACCAACGACAGGCTCTAATTCACCCCTCCACTTT.

About this clone itself: Other DNA variants within this sample encode the same CDR3. The V call is TRBV5-1, the J call TRBJ2-5, with D tentatively TRBD2 (5 bases). CDR3 length equals 13 residues. The V gene's germline CDR1 is SGHRS and CDR2 YFSETQ. V lost 2 bases, J lost 5 bases, and 10 bases lay in between. As DNA, the CDR3 is TGCGCCAGCAGCTTAGAGGGTAGGGAGACCCAGTACTTC. It encodes CASSLEGRETQYF.

The J gene is TRBJ1-2, the V gene TRBV6-5, with D tentatively TRBD1 (6 bases). V shed 4 bases and J shed 4 bases, with 16 bases lying between them. The germline V gene encodes CDR1 MNHEY and CDR2 SVGAGI. The CDR3 runs to 15 residues. CDR3 amino acids: CASSSKGRGSYGYTF. CDR3 DNA sequence: TGTGCCAGCAGTTCGAAGGGGAGGGGGTCCTATGGCTACACCTTC.

The rearrangement links TRBV6-1 to TRBJ2-7, with TRBD1 identical over 7 bases. Germline CDR1 reads MNHNS; CDR2 reads SASEGT. The V and J ends lost 7 bases and 0 bases, in that order; junction bases with no gene match: 3. The CDR3 sequence is 13 residues long. CDR3 DNA sequence: TGTGCCAGCACCAACAGGGGCTCCTACGAGCAGTACTTC. Its protein product is CASTNRGSYEQYF.

V and J are TRBV9 and TRBJ2-3; D may be TRBD1 or TRBD2 (5 bases each). The CDR3 contains 15 residues. Trimming removed 0 bases at V and 2 bases at J, with 10 bases between. Per the germline V gene, CDR1 is SGDLS and CDR2 is YYNGEE. The CDR3: CASSVEGTYTDTQYF. In DNA, the CDR3 is TGTGCCAGCAGCGTAGAAGGGACCTACACAGATACGCAGTATTTT.

This chain uses TRBV27 with TRBJ2-7; 8 bases match TRBD1. The CDR3 has 14 amino acids. Trimming cost V 5 bases and J 5 bases; bases outside gene matches: 8. Germline V gene lookup returns CDR1 MNHEY and CDR2 SMNVEV (reference sequence). As DNA, the CDR3 is TGTGCCAGCAGTCCCCCGGGACAGGCCCACGAGCAGTACTTC. This codes for CASSPPGQAHEQYF.

V and J are TRBV20-1 and TRBJ1-2, with D hard to call. CDR3 size: 10 residues. CDR1 DFQATT and CDR2 SNEGSKA come from the germline V gene (reference sequence). The germline V and J ends were trimmed by 4 bases and 8 bases, with 8 bases remaining between them. CDR3 coding DNA: TGCAGTGCTATCCTCGGAGGCTACACCTTC. Its translation is CSAILGGYTF.

The chain links TRBV5-1 to TRBJ2-7; 7 nucleotides match TRBD1. This CDR3 spans 15 amino acids. The germline V gene encodes CDR1 SGHRS and CDR2 YFSETQ. V shed 0 bases and J 6 bases; nucleotides not matched to a gene: 9. The CDR3 sequence is CASSLVPDRSPEQYF. DNA of the CDR3: TGCGCCAGCAGCTTGGTCCCGGACAGGTCTCCCGAGCAGTACTTC.

The chain is built from TRBV20-1 and TRBJ2-7; D remains ambiguous. Trimming shortened V by 2 bases and J by 2 bases, and 4 bases separated the two germline ends. The CDR3 sequence is 11 residues long. CDR1 and CDR2 (germline): DFQATT, SNEGSKA (reference sequence). The CDR3 is CSARSAYEQYF. The CDR3 region has the DNA TGCAGTGCTAGAAGTGCCTACGAGCAGTACTTC.

This chain connects TRBV14 to TRBJ2-1, with TRBD1 as a possible D gene (6 bases). Germline V CDR1 and CDR2: SGHDN, FVKESK. The length of the CDR3 is 16 residues. V was clipped by 1 base and J by 4 bases, with 14 bases between them. CDR3 coding DNA: TGTGCCAGCAGCCAAGCACAGGGAATAGGATACAATGAGCAGTTCTTC. Its protein is CASSQAQGIGYNEQFF.

The chain is built from TRBV6-1 and TRBJ1-1; 9 positions agree with TRBD1. Germline V gene data show CDR1 as MNHNS and CDR2 as SASEGT. Unmatched junction bases numbered 2, after V lost 5 bases and J lost 1 base. The CDR3 runs 14 residues. The CDR3 DNA follows: TGTGCCAGCAGTTGGGACAGGGCGAACACTGAAGCTTTCTTT. It specifies CASSWDRANTEAFF.

The rearrangement links TRBV5-4 to TRBJ1-4; D is undetermined. Trimming removed 4 bases from V and 0 bases from J, with 10 bases in between. The CDR3 is made up of 15 amino acids. Germline V gene sequence: CDR1 SGHNT, CDR2 YYREEE (reference sequence). The CDR3 nucleotides are TGTGCCAGCAGCCCGTCTGGGTCAACTAATGAAAAACTGTTTTTT. Translation: CASSPSGSTNEKLFF.

The gene calls are TRBV19 and TRBJ1-3, with 10 bases that match TRBD1. In germline, CDR1 is LNHDA, CDR2 SQIVND (reference sequence). The V segment lost 7 bases and the J segment 2 bases; nucleotides outside the gene matches: 5. The CDR3 spans 15 residues. The CDR3 region is CASTWTGGTGNTIYF. For the CDR3, the DNA is TGTGCCAGTACCTGGACAGGGGGGACTGGAAACACCATATATTTT.

The V gene is TRBV10-3, the J gene TRBJ2-7, with D perhaps matching TRBD2 (5 bases). There are 13 residues in the CDR3. CDR1 is ENHRY and CDR2 is SYGVKD in the germline V gene. V was shortened by 5 bases and J by 2 bases, with 10 bases between the two germline ends. The chain's CDR3 is CAISSGVTYEQYF. The CDR3 DNA sequence: TGTGCCATCAGTTCCGGGGTCACCTACGAGCAGTACTTC.

The rearrangement links TRBV6-5 to TRBJ2-4, with D possibly TRBD2 on 6 matching bases. The CDR3 consists of 15 residues. Trimming stripped 6 bases from V and 2 bases from J, with 14 bases between. The V gene's germline CDR1 is MNHEY and CDR2 SVGAGI. The CDR3 DNA is TGTGCCAGCAGCCGGGGGAACTTGACCAAAAACATTCAGTACTTC. As protein: CASSRGNLTKNIQYF.

The genes are TRBV7-3 and TRBJ2-3, with 10 nucleotides matching TRBD2. CDR3 size: 15 residues. Germline lookup yields CDR1 SGHTA and CDR2 FQGTGA. V lost 2 bases, J lost 4 bases, and 3 bases stayed unmatched. The CDR3, as DNA: TGTGCCAGCAGCTTACCTAGCGGGAGCCCAGATACGCAGTATTTT. Its protein is CASSLPSGSPDTQYF.

The V and J genes are TRBV19 and TRBJ1-5; D is uncertain. CDR1 LNHDA and CDR2 SQIVND come from the germline V gene (reference sequence). The CDR3 is 15 residues long. The V end lost 5 bases, the J end lost 4 bases, and 15 bases lay between the germline ends. The CDR3 DNA reads TGTGCCAGTAGTGCTCCCGAGGGTCGTAATCAGCCCCAGCATTTT. It codes for CASSAPEGRNQPQHF.

The V gene is TRBV5-1, the J gene TRBJ2-3; TRBD1 agrees at 9 bases. Germline trimming cut 0 bases from V and 4 bases from J; bases unmatched to any gene: 3. The CDR3 covers 15 residues. Germline V CDR1 and CDR2: SGHRS, YFSETQ. The CDR3 bases are TGCGCCAGCAGCTTGGACAGGGGGCTTGCAGATACGCAGTATTTT. It encodes CASSLDRGLADTQYF.

The CDR3 reads CASSGHHSAGGAYEQYF. The DNA for the CDR3 is TGTGCCAGCAGCGGACACCATTCTGCGGGGGGGGCCTACGAGCAGTACTTC. V and J are TRBV2 and TRBJ2-7, with TRBD2 matching 9 bases. The germline gives CDR1 SNHLY, CDR2 FYNNEI. J lost 2 bases, V lost 6 bases, and 14 bases had no gene match. This CDR3 spans 17 amino acids.

J is TRBJ2-5 and V is TRBV28; weak D call: TRBD1 (6 bases). The length of the CDR3 is 11 residues. The germline V and J ends were trimmed by 10 bases and 4 bases, with 10 bases remaining between them. CDR1 and CDR2 (germline): MDHEN, SYDVKM. CDR3 DNA: TGTGCCACCCAGGGGCTAGAGACCCAGTACTTC. Amino acids: CATQGLETQYF.

The chain uses TRBV19 and TRBJ2-1; 11 positions agree with TRBD1. Germline assignment: CDR1 LNHDA and CDR2 SQIVND (reference sequence). V was clipped by 10 bases and J by 5 bases; unmatched bases: 4. This CDR3 region has 13 residues. Here the CDR3 reads CATRGQGDNEQFF. CDR3 DNA: TGTGCCACAAGGGGACAGGGGGACAATGAGCAGTTCTTC.

V and J are TRBV18 and TRBJ2-7; a weak D match, TRBD1 (6 bases). The ends were cut back, 5 bases at V and 2 bases at J, with 13 bases in the middle. CDR1 KGHSH and CDR2 LQKENI come from the germline V gene. This CDR3 contains 14 residues. CDR3 sequence reads: CASSTGTLPYEQYF. The CDR3 bases are TGTGCCAGCTCAACCGGGACATTACCCTACGAGCAGTACTTC. The variable domain in full, with the rest retrieved from reference TRBV18 and TRBJ2-7, is NAGVMQNPRHLVRRRGQEARLRCSPMKGHSHVYWYRQLPEEGLKFMVYLQKENIIDESGMPKERFSAEFPKEGPSILRIQQVVRGDSAAYFCASSTGTLPYEQYFGPGTRLTVT.

This rearrangement joins TRBV9 to TRBJ2-1, with D maybe TRBD1 (6 bases). This CDR3 is 14 amino acids long. V lost 0 bases and J lost 9, with 13 bases in between. The germline V gene encodes CDR1 SGDLS and CDR2 YYNGEE. This CDR3 is CASSVETGSGEQFF. CDR3 nucleotide sequence: TGTGCCAGCAGCGTAGAGACAGGCAGCGGTGAGCAGTTCTTC.

This chain links TRBV9 with TRBJ2-5; 7 bases align to TRBD2. J was trimmed by 5 bases and V by 3 bases; bases with no gene match: 7. From germline, CDR1 is SGDLS and CDR2 YYNGEE. This CDR3 contains 14 residues. CDR3 nucleotides: TGTGCCAGCAGCGCGGGGAGGGGCCGTGAGACCCAGTACTTC. It yields the protein CASSAGRGRETQYF. Combining the CDR3 with reference TRBV9 and TRBJ2-5 gives the whole variable domain DSGVTQTPKHLITATGQRVTLRCSPRSGDLSVYWYQQSLDQGLQFLIQYYNGEERAKGNILERFSAQQFPDLHSELNLSSLELGDSALYFCASSAGRGRETQYFGPGTRLLVL.

This clone was detected a few times. This sequence joins TRBV7-3 and TRBJ1-1; D gene ambiguous. Germline values: CDR1 SGHTA, CDR2 FQGTGA. The CDR3 has 14 amino acids. V was cut by 1 base and J by 2 bases, with 8 bases left in between. CDR3 nucleotide sequence: TGTGCCAGCAGCTTAAGCGGGATCAACACTGAAGCTTTCTTT. Encoded protein: CASSLSGINTEAFF.

This chain joins TRBV9 and TRBJ2-5; either TRBD1 or TRBD2 may fit D (5 bases each). The germline V gene encodes CDR1 SGDLS and CDR2 YYNGEE. The CDR3 has 13 residues. V was clipped by 3 bases and J by 1 base, with 7 bases between them. The CDR3 region has the DNA TGTGCCAGCAGCGCCGGGGCCCAAGAGACCCAGTACTTC. Amino acids: CASSAGAQETQYF.

J is TRBJ1-1 and V is TRBV7-3, with TRBD1 matching 9 bases. The CDR3 consists of 12 residues. Unmatched junction bases numbered 2, after V lost 4 bases and J lost 8 bases. CDR1 is SGHTA, CDR2 FQGTGA, per germline. As DNA, the CDR3 is TGTGCCAGCAGCTCCGGGACAGGGGAAGCTTTCTTT. It encodes CASSSGTGEAFF.

The CDR3 protein is CASSPSRTGRWTDTQYF. CDR3 DNA sequence: TGTGCCAGCTCACCATCACGAACAGGGCGCTGGACAGATACGCAGTATTTT. The chain combines TRBV18 with TRBJ2-3; D may be TRBD1 (6 bases). Germline CDR1 reads KGHSH; CDR2 reads LQKENI. V lost 2 bases, J lost 3 bases, and 18 bases lay in between. The CDR3 length is 17 residues.

This clone has just one count. The chain is built from TRBV18 and TRBJ2-3, with a tentative D call TRBD2 (5 bases). CDR1 KGHSH and CDR2 LQKENI come from the germline V gene. Trimming stripped 5 bases from V and 4 bases from J, with 16 bases between. The CDR3 extends over 15 amino acids. CDR3 DNA: TGTGCCAGCTCAGCAAACCCCGGACTGTCAGATACGCAGTATTTT. It translates to CASSANPGLSDTQYF.

The chain links TRBV27 to TRBJ2-3; D gene ambiguous. The germline V gene encodes CDR1 MNHEY and CDR2 SMNVEV (reference sequence). The V and J ends lost 5 bases and 6 bases respectively, with 12 bases between them. CDR3 size: 13 residues. CDR3 in DNA: TGTGCCAGCAGTCCGTACGAGTCGGATACGCAGTATTTT. Amino acids: CASSPYESDTQYF.

V usage is TRBV7-3 and J usage is TRBJ2-6, with 9 bases aligning to TRBD2. Germline V gene lookup returns CDR1 SGHTA and CDR2 FQGTGA. The V gene end was trimmed by 5 bases and the J gene end by 1 base; junction bases not matched to a gene: 9. The CDR3 sequence is 18 residues long. The CDR3 loop reads CASSTPAGGLSGANVLTF. As DNA, the CDR3 is TGTGCCAGCAGCACTCCAGCGGGAGGTCTGTCTGGGGCCAACGTCCTGACTTTC.

This chain joins TRBV7-2 and TRBJ2-3, with TRBD2 matching over 9 bases. Germline V lookup: CDR1 SGHTA, CDR2 FQGNSA. This CDR3 region has 16 residues. V dropped 1 base and J dropped 1; count of bases not matched to a gene: 3. The CDR3 nucleotides are TGTGCCAGCAGCTTAGTGGCGGGAGGGGGCACAGATACGCAGTATTTT. Translating it yields CASSLVAGGGTDTQYF.